This T cell receptor (beta chain) appears in the sequencing data of a study of brain metastases from non-small cell lung cancer. Assay used: immunoSEQ multiplex PCR; TCRdb lists only in-frame clones, some missing. The data show approximately 3,100 clones, around 95% seen once. Germline CDR1 SEHNR, CDR2 FQNEAQ (reference sequence). This CDR3 is 14 amino acids long. V lost 5 bases to trimming and J lost 9 bases, with 19 bases between them. Specimen: tumor-adjacent normal tissue. This chain connects TRBV7-9 to TRBJ1-1; tentatively, D is TRBD1 (6 bases). This receptor was identified in a donor aged 40 or over with non-small cell lung cancer. CDR3 coding DNA: TGTGCCAGCAGCGCAAAGGGACACGCTGTGAAAGCTTTCTTT. As protein: CASSAKGHAVKAFF.